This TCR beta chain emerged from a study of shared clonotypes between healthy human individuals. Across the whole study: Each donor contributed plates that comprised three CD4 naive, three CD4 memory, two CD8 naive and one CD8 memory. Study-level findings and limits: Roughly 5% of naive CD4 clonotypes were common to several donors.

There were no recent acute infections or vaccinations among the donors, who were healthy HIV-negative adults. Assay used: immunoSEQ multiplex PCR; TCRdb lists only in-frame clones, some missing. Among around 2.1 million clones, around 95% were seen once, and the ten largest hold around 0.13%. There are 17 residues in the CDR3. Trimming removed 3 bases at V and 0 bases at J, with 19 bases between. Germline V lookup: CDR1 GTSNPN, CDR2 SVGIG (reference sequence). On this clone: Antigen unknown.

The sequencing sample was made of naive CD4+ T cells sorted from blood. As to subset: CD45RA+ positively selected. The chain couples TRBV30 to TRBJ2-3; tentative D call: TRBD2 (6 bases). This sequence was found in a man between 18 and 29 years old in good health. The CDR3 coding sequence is TGTGCCTGGAGGGGCGGGGCTATGCCCTCTAGCACAGATACGCAGTATTTT. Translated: CAWRGGAMPSSTDTQYF.